The 6 T cell receptor beta chains in this list originate from one sample, sequenced in a study of blood T cell repertoires in COVID-19. TCRdb's table, derived via immunoSEQ multiplex PCR, lists solely in-frame clones and lacks some. The sample includes roughly 400,000 clones, approximately 91% of them seen just once. The sequenced material came from PBMCs or T cells enriched from blood (not recorded which). These receptors were collected from a woman in her late teens or twenties who had been exposed to COVID-19.

V usage is TRBV5-1 and J usage is TRBJ1-3; D is perhaps TRBD1 (5 bases). The CDR3 runs to 18 residues. V shed 0 bases and J shed 0 bases, with 16 bases lying between them. Germline lookup yields CDR1 SGHRS and CDR2 YFSETQ. The CDR3 bases are TGCGCCAGCAGCTTGGGGAGGACTACAGGTACCTCTGGAAACACCATATATTTT. This translates into CASSLGRTTGTSGNTIYF.

In this sample, this clone turned up once. The V call is TRBV18, the J call TRBJ2-1, with TRBD2 matching over 11 bases. This CDR3 region has 15 residues. Germline lookup yields CDR1 KGHSH and CDR2 LQKENI. V shed 4 bases and J 5 bases; nucleotides not matched to a gene: 4. CDR3 DNA: TGTGCCAGCTCACTTGTGGGACTAGCGGACAATGAGCAGTTCTTC. Its translation is CASSLVGLADNEQFF.

This chain links TRBV5-4 with TRBJ2-7, with a weak D call TRBD2 (6 bases). The CDR3 is 16 amino acids. V lost 3 bases and J lost 2, with 18 bases in between. Germline CDR1 and CDR2: SGHNT and YYREEE (reference sequence). For the CDR3, the DNA is TGTGCCAGCAGCTCCGCCCCGGGGGATGGCCCCTACGAGCAGTACTTC. Amino acid sequence: CASSSAPGDGPYEQYF.

The rearrangement links TRBV18 to TRBJ2-7, with a possible D match to TRBD1 (6 bases). The CDR3 covers 16 residues. Trimming pared 1 base from V and 3 bases from J, leaving 16 bases between. CDR1 and CDR2 (germline): KGHSH, LQKENI. CDR3 in amino acids: CASSPRPNPGVYEQYF. The CDR3 DNA is TGTGCCAGCTCACCACGTCCGAACCCAGGGGTCTACGAGCAGTACTTC.

V gene TRBV19 combines with J gene TRBJ2-7; D is possibly TRBD1 (6 bases). Trimming took off 6 bases at V and 2 bases at J, with 17 bases between the two ends. The CDR3 has 15 amino acids. CDR1 and CDR2 (germline): LNHDA, SQIVND (reference sequence). CDR3 DNA: TGTGCCAGTAGCATGGGATTTCAGGGGACCTACGAGCAGTACTTC. It encodes CASSMGFQGTYEQYF. Using reference TRBV19 and TRBJ2-7 for the parts outside the CDR3, the full variable domain is DGGITQSPKYLFRKEGQNVTLSCEQNLNHDAMYWYRQDPGQGLRLIYYSQIVNDFQKGDIAEGYSVSREKKESFPLTVTSAQKNPTAFYLCASSMGFQGTYEQYFGPGTRLTVT.

This chain links TRBV4-3 with TRBJ2-7, with unresolved D. The CDR3 is made up of 14 amino acids. V lost 0 bases and J lost 0, with 6 bases in between. Germline lookup yields CDR1 LGHNA and CDR2 YSLEER. In DNA form, the CDR3 reads TGCGCCAGCAGCCAAGATACAGTCTCCTACGAGCAGTACTTC. Translating gives CASSQDTVSYEQYF.